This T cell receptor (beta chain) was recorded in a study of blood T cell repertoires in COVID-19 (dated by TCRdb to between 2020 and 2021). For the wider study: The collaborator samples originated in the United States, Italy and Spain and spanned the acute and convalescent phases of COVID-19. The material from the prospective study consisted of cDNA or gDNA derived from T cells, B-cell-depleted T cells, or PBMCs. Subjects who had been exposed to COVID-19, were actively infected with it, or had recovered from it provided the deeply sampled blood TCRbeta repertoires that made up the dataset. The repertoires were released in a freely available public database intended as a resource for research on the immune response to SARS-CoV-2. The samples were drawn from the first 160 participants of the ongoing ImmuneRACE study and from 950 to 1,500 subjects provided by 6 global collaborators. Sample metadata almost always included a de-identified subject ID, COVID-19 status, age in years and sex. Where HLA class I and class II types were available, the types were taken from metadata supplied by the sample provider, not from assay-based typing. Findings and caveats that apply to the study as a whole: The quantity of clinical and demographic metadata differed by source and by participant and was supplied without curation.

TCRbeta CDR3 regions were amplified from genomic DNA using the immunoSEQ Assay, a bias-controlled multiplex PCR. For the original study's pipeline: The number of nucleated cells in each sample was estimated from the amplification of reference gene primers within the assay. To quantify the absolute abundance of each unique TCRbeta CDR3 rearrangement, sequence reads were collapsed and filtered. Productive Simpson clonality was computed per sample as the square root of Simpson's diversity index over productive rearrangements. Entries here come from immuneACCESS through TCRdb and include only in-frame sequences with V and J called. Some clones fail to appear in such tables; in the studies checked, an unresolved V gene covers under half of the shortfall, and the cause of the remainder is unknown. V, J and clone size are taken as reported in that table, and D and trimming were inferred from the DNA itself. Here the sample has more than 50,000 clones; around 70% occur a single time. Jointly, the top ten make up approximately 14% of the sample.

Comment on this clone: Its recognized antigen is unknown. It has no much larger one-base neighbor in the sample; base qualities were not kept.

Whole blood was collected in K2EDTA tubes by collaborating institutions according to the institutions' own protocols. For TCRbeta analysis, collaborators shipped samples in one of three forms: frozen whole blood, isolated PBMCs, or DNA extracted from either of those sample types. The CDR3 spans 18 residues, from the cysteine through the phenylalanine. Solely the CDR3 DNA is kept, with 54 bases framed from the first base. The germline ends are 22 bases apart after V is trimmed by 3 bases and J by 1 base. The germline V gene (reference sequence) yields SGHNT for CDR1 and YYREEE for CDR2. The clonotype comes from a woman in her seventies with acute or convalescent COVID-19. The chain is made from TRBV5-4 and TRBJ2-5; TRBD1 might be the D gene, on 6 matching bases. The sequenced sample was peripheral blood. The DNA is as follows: TGTGCCAGCAGCTCCGAGCCCCAGGGGTCCCCAGCCCAAGAGACCCAGTACTTC. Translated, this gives CASSSEPQGSPAQETQYF. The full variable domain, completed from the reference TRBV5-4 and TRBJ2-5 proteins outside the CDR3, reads ETGVTQSPTHLIKTRGQQVTLRCSSQSGHNTVSWYQQALGQGPQFIFQYYREEENGRGNFPPRFSGLQFPNYSSELNVNALELDDSALYLCASSSEPQGSPAQETQYFGPGTRLLVL.